Sequencing of this TCR beta chain was carried out in a study of beta chain features in type 1 diabetes. Study-level background: Across the samples, more than 85 million sorted cells were examined in total. Study outcomes and limitations: Moderate yet significant TCRB CDR3 shortening was seen in Type 1 diabetes patients in all four CD4+ subsets.

On average, the one heparinised blood draw given by each donor was around 110 mL. Per the germline V gene, CDR1 is SQVTM and CDR2 is ANQGSEA. The length of the CDR3 is 12 residues. J was trimmed by 5 bases and V by 6 bases; bases with no gene match: 1. As every portion of the isolated RNA was reverse transcribed, the sequencing read expressed TCRB transcripts. Using immunoSEQ multiplex PCR, the repertoire was profiled, and TCRdb retains in-frame clones only, with some absent. The data show a few hundred thousand clones, roughly 14% seen once. There are a few counts of this clone. Its antigen is undetermined.

The sequence derives from a woman younger than 30 with type 1 diabetes. This rearrangement joins TRBV29-1 to TRBJ2-2; 9 bases fit TRBD2. Sequenced sample: naive CD4+ T cells from blood. CDR3 amino acids: CSVLAGTGELFF. For the CDR3, the DNA is TGCAGCGTGCTAGCGGGGACCGGGGAGCTGTTTTTT.